The source of this TCR beta chain is a study of shared clonotypes between healthy human individuals. Study-level background: Donors had three CD4 naive, three CD4 memory, two CD8 naive and one CD8 memory plate apiece. Study-wide results and caveats: On the whole, naive subsets had larger estimated richness than memory subsets had.

V dropped 4 bases and J dropped 5; count of bases not matched to a gene: 6. CDR1 is SGHRS and CDR2 is YFSETQ in the germline V gene. CDR3 length: 16 residues. Profiling relied on immunoSEQ multiplex PCR, and the TCRdb table lists in-frame clones only, not all of them. The repertoire includes 300,000 to 350,000 clones, around 79% of them detected once, and about 10% sits in the top ten. Turning to this clone: Its target is not known.

Every donor, a Caucasian adult, lived in Nashville, Tennessee. CD4+ cell separation produced CD45RA+ naive and CD45RA-negative memory subsets. Sequences were obtained from memory CD4+ T cells sorted from blood. Indicated subset: CD45RA-negative fraction. This chain links TRBV5-1 with TRBJ2-2; 12 bases are a match to TRBD2. This clonotype was sampled from a man aged 30-40 years in good health. The CDR3 DNA follows: TGCGCCAGCAGCAAACTACTAGCGGGAGGAACCGGGGAGCTGTTTTTT. Translation: CASSKLLAGGTGELFF.